This TCR beta chain was documented in a study of T-cell memory formation after mild COVID-19. Findings and caveats of the study: Balance between CD4 and CD8 was seen in clones contracting day 15 to 85, and a CD4+ lean was seen in later expanders.

Using its own MiXCR run on the 5' RACE reads, TCRdb lists one record per CDR3 protein. This table has fewer than 50,000 distinct CDR3 sequences, about a tenth appearing once. The germline CDR1 and CDR2 sequences are LGHDT and YNNKEL (reference sequence). Trimming removed 3 bases at V and 4 bases at J, with 6 bases between. This CDR3 comprises 12 residues. This clonotype was observed a handful of times. The target antigen is unknown. This TCR was sampled from an adult woman who had mild COVID-19 (a few samples of this study predate the infection). Cell type and time point are not known. The sample taken for sequencing was PBMCs or a T cell subset sorted from them (not recorded which). V is TRBV3-1 and J is TRBJ1-2, with D uncertain. For the CDR3, the DNA is TGTGCCAGCAGCCAGTCAACCTATGGCTACACCTTC. It specifies CASSQSTYGYTF.